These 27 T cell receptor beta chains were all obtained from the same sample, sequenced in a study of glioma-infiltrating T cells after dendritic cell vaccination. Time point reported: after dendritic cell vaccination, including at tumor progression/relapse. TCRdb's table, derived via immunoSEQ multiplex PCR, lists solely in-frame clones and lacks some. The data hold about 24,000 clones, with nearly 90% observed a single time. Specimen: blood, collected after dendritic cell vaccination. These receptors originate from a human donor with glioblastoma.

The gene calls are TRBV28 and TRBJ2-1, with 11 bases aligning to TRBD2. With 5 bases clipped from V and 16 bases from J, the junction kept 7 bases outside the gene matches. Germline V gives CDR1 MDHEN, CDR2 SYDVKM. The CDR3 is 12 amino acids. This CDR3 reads CASSGSGGANFF. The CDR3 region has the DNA TGTGCCAGCAGTGGTAGCGGGGGGGCGAATTTCTTC.

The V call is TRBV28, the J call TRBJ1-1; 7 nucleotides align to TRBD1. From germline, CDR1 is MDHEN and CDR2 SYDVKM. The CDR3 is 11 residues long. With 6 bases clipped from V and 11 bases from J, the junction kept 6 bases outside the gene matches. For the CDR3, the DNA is TGTGCCAGCAGATCGACAGGGCGGGCTTTCTTT. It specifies CASRSTGRAFF.

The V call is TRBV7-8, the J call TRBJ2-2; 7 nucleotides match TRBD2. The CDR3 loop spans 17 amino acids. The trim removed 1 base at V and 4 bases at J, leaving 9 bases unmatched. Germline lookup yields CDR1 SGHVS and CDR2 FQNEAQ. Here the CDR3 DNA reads TGTGCCAGCAGCTTAGTGTCGGTGGGGGGGATCACCGGGGAGCTGTTTTTT. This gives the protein CASSLVSVGGITGELFF.

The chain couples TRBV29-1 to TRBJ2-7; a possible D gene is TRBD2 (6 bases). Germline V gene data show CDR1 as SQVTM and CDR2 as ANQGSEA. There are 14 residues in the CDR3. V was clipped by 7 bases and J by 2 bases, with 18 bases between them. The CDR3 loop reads CSAWPGTGTYEQYF. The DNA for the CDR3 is TGCAGCGCATGGCCCGGGACTGGGACCTACGAGCAGTACTTC.

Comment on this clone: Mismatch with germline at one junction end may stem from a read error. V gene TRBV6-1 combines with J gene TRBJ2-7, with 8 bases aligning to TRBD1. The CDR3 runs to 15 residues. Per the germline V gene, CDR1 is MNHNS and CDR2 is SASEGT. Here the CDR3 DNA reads TGTGCCAGCAGTGAGTGGACAGGGCGGTCCTGCGAGCAGTACTTC. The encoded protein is CASSEWTGRSCEQYF.

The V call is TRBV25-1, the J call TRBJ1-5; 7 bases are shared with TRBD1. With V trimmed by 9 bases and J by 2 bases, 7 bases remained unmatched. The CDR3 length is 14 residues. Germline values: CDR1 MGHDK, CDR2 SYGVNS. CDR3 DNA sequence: TGTGCCAGACGGACAGGAATGGGCAATCAGCCCCAGCATTTT. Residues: CARRTGMGNQPQHF.

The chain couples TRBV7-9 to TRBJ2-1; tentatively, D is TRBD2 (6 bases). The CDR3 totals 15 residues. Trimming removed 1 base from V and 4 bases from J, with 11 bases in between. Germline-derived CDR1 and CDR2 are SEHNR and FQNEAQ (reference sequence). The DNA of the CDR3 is TGTGCCAGCAGCTTAGATCTAGCGATGTACAATGAGCAGTTCTTC. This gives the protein CASSLDLAMYNEQFF.

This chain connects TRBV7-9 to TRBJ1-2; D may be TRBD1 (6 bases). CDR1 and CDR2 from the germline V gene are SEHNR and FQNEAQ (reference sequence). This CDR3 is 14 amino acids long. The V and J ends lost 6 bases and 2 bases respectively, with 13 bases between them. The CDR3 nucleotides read TGTGCCAGCAGGGCCGAGGGGGAGAACTATGGCTACACCTTC. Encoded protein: CASRAEGENYGYTF.

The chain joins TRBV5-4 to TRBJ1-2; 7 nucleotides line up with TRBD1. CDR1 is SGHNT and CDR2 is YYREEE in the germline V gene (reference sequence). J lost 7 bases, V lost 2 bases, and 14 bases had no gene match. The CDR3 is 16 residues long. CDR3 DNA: TGTGCCAGCAGCTTTTTCTCGAGGGGGCGAAGAGGTGGCTACACCTTC. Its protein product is CASSFFSRGRRGGYTF.

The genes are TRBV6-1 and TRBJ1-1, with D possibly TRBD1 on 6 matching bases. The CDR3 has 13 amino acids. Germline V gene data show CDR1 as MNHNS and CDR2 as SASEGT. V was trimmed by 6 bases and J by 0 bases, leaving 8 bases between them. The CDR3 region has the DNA TGTGCCAGCAGGCAGGGGATGAACACTGAAGCTTTCTTT. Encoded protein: CASRQGMNTEAFF.

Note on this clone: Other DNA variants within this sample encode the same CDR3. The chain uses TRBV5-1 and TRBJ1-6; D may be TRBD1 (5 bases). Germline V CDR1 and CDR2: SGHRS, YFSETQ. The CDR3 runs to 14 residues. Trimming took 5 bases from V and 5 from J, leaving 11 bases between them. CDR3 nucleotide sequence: TGCGCCAGCAGGGTGACAGCCGATAATTCACCCCTCCACTTT. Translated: CASRVTADNSPLHF. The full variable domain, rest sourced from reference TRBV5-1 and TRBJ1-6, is KAGVTQTPRYLIKTRGQQVTLSCSPISGHRSVSWYQQTPGQGLQFLFEYFSETQRNKGNFPGRFSGRQFSNSRSEMNVSTLELGDSALYLCASRVTADNSPLHFGNGTRLTVT.

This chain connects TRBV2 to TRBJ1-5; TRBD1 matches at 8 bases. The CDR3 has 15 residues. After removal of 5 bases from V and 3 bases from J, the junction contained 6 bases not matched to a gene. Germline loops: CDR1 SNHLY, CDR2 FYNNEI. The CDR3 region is CASSRGQVDNQPQHF. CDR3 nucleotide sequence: TGTGCCAGCAGTAGGGGACAGGTTGACAATCAGCCCCAGCATTTT.

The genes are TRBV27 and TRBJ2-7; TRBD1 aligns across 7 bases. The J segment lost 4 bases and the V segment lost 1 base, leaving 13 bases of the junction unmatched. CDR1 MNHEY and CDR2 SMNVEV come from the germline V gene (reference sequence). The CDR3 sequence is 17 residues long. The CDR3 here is CASSLFGPLRGHYEQYF. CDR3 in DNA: TGTGCCAGCAGTTTATTTGGACCCTTGAGGGGGCATTACGAGCAGTACTTC.

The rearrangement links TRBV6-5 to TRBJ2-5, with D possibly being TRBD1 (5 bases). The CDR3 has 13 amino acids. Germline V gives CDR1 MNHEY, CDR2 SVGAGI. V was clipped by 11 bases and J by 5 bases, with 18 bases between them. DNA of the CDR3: TGTGCCTCCCAACCGGCAGGGCGGGAGACCCAGTACTTC. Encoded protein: CASQPAGRETQYF.

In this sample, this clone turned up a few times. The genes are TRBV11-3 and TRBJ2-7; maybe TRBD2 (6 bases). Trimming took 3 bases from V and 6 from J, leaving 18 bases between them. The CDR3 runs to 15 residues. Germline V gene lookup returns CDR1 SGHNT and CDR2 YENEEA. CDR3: CASSFGTGRGSEQYF. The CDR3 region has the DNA TGTGCCAGCAGCTTCGGGACGGGTCGGGGGAGCGAGCAGTACTTC. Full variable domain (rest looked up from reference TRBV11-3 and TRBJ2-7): EAGVVQSPRYKIIEKKQPVAFWCNPISGHNTLYWYLQNLGQGPELLIRYENEEAVDDSQLPKDRFSAERLKGVDSTLKIQPAELGDSAVYLCASSFGTGRGSEQYFGPGTRLTVT.

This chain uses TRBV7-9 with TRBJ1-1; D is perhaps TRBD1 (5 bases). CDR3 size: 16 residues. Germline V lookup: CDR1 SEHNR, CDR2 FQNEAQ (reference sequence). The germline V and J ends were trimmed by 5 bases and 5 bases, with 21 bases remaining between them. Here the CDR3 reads CASSHDTGHFGTEAFF. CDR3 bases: TGTGCCAGCAGCCATGACACAGGACACTTCGGTACTGAAGCTTTCTTT.

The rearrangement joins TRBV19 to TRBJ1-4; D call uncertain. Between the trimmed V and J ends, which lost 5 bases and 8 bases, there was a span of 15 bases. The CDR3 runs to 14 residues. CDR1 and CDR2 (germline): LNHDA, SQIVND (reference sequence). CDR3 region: CASSEGATGEKLFF. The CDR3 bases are TGTGCCAGTAGTGAGGGCGCTACGGGCGAAAAACTGTTTTTT.

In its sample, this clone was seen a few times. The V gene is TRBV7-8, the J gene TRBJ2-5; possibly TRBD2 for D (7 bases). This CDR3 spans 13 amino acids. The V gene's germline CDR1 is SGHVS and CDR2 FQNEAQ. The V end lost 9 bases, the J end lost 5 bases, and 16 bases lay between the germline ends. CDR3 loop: CASDRGALETQYF. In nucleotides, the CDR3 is TGTGCCAGTGACCGGGGGGCTCTGGAGACCCAGTACTTC.

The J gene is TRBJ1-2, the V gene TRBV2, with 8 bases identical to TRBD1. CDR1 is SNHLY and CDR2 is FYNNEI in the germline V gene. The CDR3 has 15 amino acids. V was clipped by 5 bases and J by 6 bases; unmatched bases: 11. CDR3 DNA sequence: TGTGCCAGCAGTTCAAATACCAGGGGGCGAGATGGCTACACCTTC. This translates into CASSSNTRGRDGYTF.

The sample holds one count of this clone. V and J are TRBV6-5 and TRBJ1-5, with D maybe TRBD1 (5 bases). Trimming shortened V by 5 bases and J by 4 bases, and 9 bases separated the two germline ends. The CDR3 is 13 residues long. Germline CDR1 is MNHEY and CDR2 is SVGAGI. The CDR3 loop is CASSRTTNQPQHF. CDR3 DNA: TGTGCCAGCAGTCGGACAACTAATCAGCCCCAGCATTTT.

CDR3 region: CASSTGGAFQPQHF. Here the CDR3 DNA reads TGTGCCAGTAGTACGGGGGGGGCGTTTCAGCCCCAGCATTTT. This chain joins TRBV19 and TRBJ1-5; tentatively, D is TRBD1 (6 bases). V was trimmed by 4 bases and J by 6 bases, leaving 13 bases between them. Germline V gene sequence: CDR1 LNHDA, CDR2 SQIVND (reference sequence). The CDR3 consists of 14 residues.

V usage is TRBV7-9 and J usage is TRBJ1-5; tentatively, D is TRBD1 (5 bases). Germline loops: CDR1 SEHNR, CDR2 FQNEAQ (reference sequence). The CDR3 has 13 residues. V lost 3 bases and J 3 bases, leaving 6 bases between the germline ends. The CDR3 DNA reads TGTGCCAGCAGCTTTGGGGCCAATCAGCCCCAGCATTTT. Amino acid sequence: CASSFGANQPQHF. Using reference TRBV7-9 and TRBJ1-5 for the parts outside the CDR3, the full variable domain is DTGVSQNPRHKITKRGQNVTFRCDPISEHNRLYWYRQTLGQGPEFLTYFQNEAQLEKSRLLSDRFSAERPKGSFSTLEIQRTEQGDSAMYLCASSFGANQPQHFGDGTRLSIL.

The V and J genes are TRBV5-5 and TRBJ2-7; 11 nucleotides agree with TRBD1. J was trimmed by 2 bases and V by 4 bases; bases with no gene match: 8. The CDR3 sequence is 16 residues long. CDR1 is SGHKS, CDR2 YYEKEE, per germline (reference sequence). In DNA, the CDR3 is TGTGCCAGCAGCCAACTTGCGGGACAGGGGGCCTACGAGCAGTACTTC. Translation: CASSQLAGQGAYEQYF.

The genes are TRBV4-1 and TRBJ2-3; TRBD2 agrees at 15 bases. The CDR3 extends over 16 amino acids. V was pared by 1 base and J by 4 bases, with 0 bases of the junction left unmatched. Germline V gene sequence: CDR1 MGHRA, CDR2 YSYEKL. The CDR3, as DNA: TGCGCCAGCAGCCAAGGGACTAGCGGGGGGGCAGATACGCAGTATTTT. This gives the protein CASSQGTSGGADTQYF.

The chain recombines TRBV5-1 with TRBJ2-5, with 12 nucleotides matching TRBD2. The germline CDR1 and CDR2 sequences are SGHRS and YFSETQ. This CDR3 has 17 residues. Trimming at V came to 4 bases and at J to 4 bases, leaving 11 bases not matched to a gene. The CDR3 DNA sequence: TGCGCCAGCAGCGCTGCCCCTAGCGGGGGGGCAGGAGAGACCCAGTACTTC. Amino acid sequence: CASSAAPSGGAGETQYF.

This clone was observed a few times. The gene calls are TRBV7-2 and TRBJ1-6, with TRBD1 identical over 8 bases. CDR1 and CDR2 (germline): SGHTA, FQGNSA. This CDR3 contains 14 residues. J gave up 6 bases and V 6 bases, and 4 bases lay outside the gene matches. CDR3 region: CASRRDRGNSPLHF. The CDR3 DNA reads TGTGCCAGCAGGCGAGACAGGGGTAATTCACCCCTCCACTTT.

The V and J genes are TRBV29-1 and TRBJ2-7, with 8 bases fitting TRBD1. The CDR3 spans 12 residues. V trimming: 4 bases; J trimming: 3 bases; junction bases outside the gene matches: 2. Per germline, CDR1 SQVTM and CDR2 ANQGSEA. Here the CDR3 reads CSVGTGIYEQYF. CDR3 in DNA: TGCAGCGTTGGGACAGGGATCTACGAGCAGTACTTC.